Sequencing of this TCR beta chain was carried out in a study of cytomegalovirus exposure and HLA in healthy donors. Study-level information: Of roughly 360 genotyped donors, roughly 80% grouped in the Caucasian-associated ancestry cluster. General study points: In a later analysis, a missense DCLRE1C variant was linked to TCR beta V- and J-gene trimming. The dataset shows that most TCR sequences were rare, while some public TCRs occurred in many donors.

Each donor was healthy, and each was a bone marrow donor. It was with 60 Vbeta and 13 Jbeta primers that the PCR ran. Clones were sequenced by immunoSEQ multiplex PCR, and TCRdb holds only the in-frame ones, with some missing. The repertoire holds 100,000 to 150,000 clones, with approximately 74% as singletons. The germline V gene has CDR1 LGHNA and CDR2 YSLEER. The J segment lost 0 bases and the V segment lost 3 bases, leaving 7 bases of the junction unmatched. The CDR3 runs to 16 residues. As to this clone: The antigen is undetermined.

V usage is TRBV4-3 and J usage is TRBJ1-2; 7 bases are shared with TRBD1. This TCR derives from a male donor in good health and CMV-seronegative. Input material: PBMCs. The CDR3 DNA is TGCGCCAGCAGCCACCTCCGGACAGGCGCTAACTATGGCTACACCTTC. It specifies CASSHLRTGANYGYTF.